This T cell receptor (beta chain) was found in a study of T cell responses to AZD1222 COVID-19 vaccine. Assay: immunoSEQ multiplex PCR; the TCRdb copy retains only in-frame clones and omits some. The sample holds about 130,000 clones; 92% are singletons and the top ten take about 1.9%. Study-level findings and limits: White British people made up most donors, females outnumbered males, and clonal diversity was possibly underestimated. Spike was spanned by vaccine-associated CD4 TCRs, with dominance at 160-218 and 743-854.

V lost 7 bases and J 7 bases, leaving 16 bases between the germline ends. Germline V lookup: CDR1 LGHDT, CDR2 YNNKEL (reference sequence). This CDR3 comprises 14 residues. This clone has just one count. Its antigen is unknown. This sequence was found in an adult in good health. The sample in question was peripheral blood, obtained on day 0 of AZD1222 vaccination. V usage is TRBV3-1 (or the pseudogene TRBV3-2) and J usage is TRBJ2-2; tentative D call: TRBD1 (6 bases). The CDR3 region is CASTLNRVGGELFF. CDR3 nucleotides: TGTGCCAGCACCCTAAACAGGGTTGGCGGGGAGCTGTTTTTT.